This T cell receptor beta chain was sequenced in a study of T-cell reconstitution after alpha-beta-depleted transplantation in children. Using unique molecular identifiers, the investigators prepared the TCRbeta library. TCRdb called the PCR reads again in MiXCR, with one record for every CDR3 protein. The table has about 200,000 distinct CDR3 sequences, about 6% seen once. The CDR3 totals 15 residues. CDR1 and CDR2 (germline): MGHDK, SYGVNS. Deletions cut 3 bases from V and 5 bases from J, with 16 bases between. This specimen was PBMCs, taken before TCRalphabeta/CD19-depleted stem cell transplant. V usage is TRBV25-1 and J usage is TRBJ1-2; the D gene is possibly TRBD1 (5 bases). This TCR was sampled from a girl less than two years old with combined immunodeficiency, due to receive a stem cell transplant. This CDR3 is CASSDYFQGNYGYTF. The CDR3 region has the DNA TGTGCCAGCAGTGATTATTTCCAGGGTAATTATGGCTACACCTTC.